Listed here are 17 T cell receptor beta chains from one sample, sequenced in a study of CD8+ T cells in alopecia areata. RNA was extracted and reverse transcribed into cDNA as the sequencing template. This table comes from immunoSEQ multiplex PCR, and its TCRdb copy is limited to in-frame clones, with some not included. Here the sample spans roughly 250,000 clones, 67% being singletons. Source: CD4+ T cells sorted from blood, taken at week 0. The receptors originated from a human donor with alopecia areata.

The V and J genes are TRBV30 and TRBJ1-2; D may be TRBD1 (5 bases). Germline lookup yields CDR1 GTSNPN and CDR2 SVGIG (reference sequence). CDR3 length: 12 residues. Trimming stripped 1 base from V and 6 bases from J, with 9 bases between. The CDR3 loop reads CAWSARQNGYTF. DNA for the CDR3: TGTGCCTGGAGTGCACGACAGAATGGCTACACCTTC. Looking up the rest from reference TRBV30 and TRBJ1-2 gives the full variable domain: SQTIHQWPATLVQPVGSPLSLECTVEGTSNPNLYWYRQAAGRGLQLLFYSVGIGQISSEVPQNLSASRPQDRQFILSSKKLLLSDSGFYLCAWSARQNGYTFGSGTRLTVV.

This clone has only a few counts. V and J are TRBV10-3 and TRBJ2-3; the D gene could be TRBD1 or TRBD2 (5 bases each). Deletions cut 3 bases from V and 0 bases from J, with 10 bases between. CDR3 length: 15 residues. The germline V gene has CDR1 ENHRY and CDR2 SYGVKD. Here the CDR3 DNA reads TGTGCCATCAGTGATGGGGGTGGGAGCACAGATACGCAGTATTTT. Protein: CAISDGGGSTDTQYF.

A word on this clone: Other DNA sequences in the sample encode the same CDR3. J is TRBJ2-5 and V is TRBV7-3, with 15 bases lining up with TRBD2. The CDR3 length is 16 residues. Germline trimming cut 5 bases from V and 2 bases from J; bases unmatched to any gene: 3. Germline-derived CDR1 and CDR2 are SGHTA and FQGTGA. CDR3 residues: CASSLGLAGGQETQYF. CDR3 DNA sequence: TGTGCCAGCAGCCTGGGACTAGCGGGGGGACAAGAGACCCAGTACTTC.

The V call is TRBV5-1, the J call TRBJ2-7; D might be TRBD1 (6 bases). The CDR3 is made up of 15 amino acids. Germline assignment: CDR1 SGHRS and CDR2 YFSETQ. Trimming took off 3 bases at V and 1 base at J, with 14 bases between the two ends. The CDR3 protein is CASSSLMTGSYEQYF. In DNA form, the CDR3 reads TGCGCCAGCAGCTCGTTAATGACAGGTTCCTACGAGCAGTACTTC.

The CDR3 protein is CACRDNSPLHF. The DNA for the CDR3 is TGTGCCTGCCGGGATAATTCACCCCTCCACTTT. The V call is TRBV30, the J call TRBJ1-6; D gene uncertain. Deletions cut 6 bases from V and 5 bases from J, with 5 bases between. The CDR3 is 11 residues long. Per germline, CDR1 GTSNPN and CDR2 SVGIG (reference sequence). Drawing the rest from reference TRBV30 and TRBJ1-6, the complete variable domain is SQTIHQWPATLVQPVGSPLSLECTVEGTSNPNLYWYRQAAGRGLQLLFYSVGIGQISSEVPQNLSASRPQDRQFILSSKKLLLSDSGFYLCACRDNSPLHFGNGTRLTVT.

This chain uses TRBV6-5 with TRBJ2-2, with a tentative D call TRBD1 (5 bases). With 7 bases removed from V and 7 bases from J, the gap between germline ends came to 7 bases. Germline V gene data show CDR1 as MNHEY and CDR2 as SVGAGI. The CDR3 extends over 11 amino acids. The CDR3 region has the DNA TGTGCCAGCATAGGGGTCGGGGAGCTGTTTTTT. Residues: CASIGVGELFF.

CDR3 protein: CASSRHPYNEQFF. CDR3 DNA sequence: TGTGCCAGCAGCCGACACCCGTACAATGAGCAGTTCTTC. The chain is built from TRBV2 and TRBJ2-1; D is undetermined. This CDR3 is 13 amino acids long. Germline V CDR1 and CDR2: SNHLY, FYNNEI. Trimming removed 6 bases at V and 4 bases at J, with 10 bases between.

The chain employs TRBV7-8 and TRBJ2-3; TRBD2 might be the D (6 bases). The V gene's germline CDR1 is SGHVS and CDR2 FQNEAQ. Between the trimmed V and J ends, which lost 5 bases and 6 bases, there was a span of 21 bases. The CDR3 has 16 amino acids. The CDR3 loop reads CASSPPGLLVLDTQYF. The DNA for the CDR3 is TGTGCCAGCAGCCCGCCGGGACTCCTAGTCCTTGATACGCAGTATTTT.

This clone was recorded a few times. The chain combines TRBV7-3 with TRBJ2-1, with TRBD2 matching 10 bases. V was pared by 8 bases and J by 4 bases, with 5 bases of the junction left unmatched. The CDR3 loop spans 14 amino acids. The V gene's germline CDR1 is SGHTA and CDR2 FQGTGA. CDR3 nucleotide sequence: TGTGCCAGCGGAGCGGGGGGGTTATACAATGAGCAGTTCTTC. This codes for CASGAGGLYNEQFF.

The rearrangement uses TRBV4-2 and TRBJ2-5; 9 nucleotides match TRBD2. Germline loops: CDR1 LGHNA, CDR2 YNFKEQ. The CDR3 sequence is 17 residues long. The junction had 8 bases not matched to a gene; V was cut back by 1 base and J by 2 bases. CDR3 in amino acids: CASSQGTAGGIQETQYF. CDR3 sequence (DNA): TGTGCCAGCAGCCAAGGAACAGCGGGGGGTATACAAGAGACCCAGTACTTC.

CDR3 region: CASSLNLAGGQETQYF. The CDR3 DNA follows: TGTGCCAGCAGCTTAAACCTAGCGGGGGGCCAAGAGACCCAGTACTTC. V usage is TRBV7-3 and J usage is TRBJ2-5; TRBD2 aligns across 11 bases. Germline assignment: CDR1 SGHTA and CDR2 FQGTGA. The trim removed 1 base at V and 1 base at J, leaving 2 bases unmatched. The CDR3 spans 16 residues.

This clone was counted between two and nine times. The genes are TRBV7-2 and TRBJ2-7; D ambiguous. This CDR3 region has 13 residues. CDR1 and CDR2 from the germline V gene are SGHTA and FQGNSA. The germline V and J ends were trimmed by 5 bases and 3 bases, with 11 bases remaining between them. DNA of the CDR3: TGTGCCAGCAGCCTAACAATGGGCTACGAGCAGTACTTC. It encodes CASSLTMGYEQYF.

The V call is TRBV10-3, the J call TRBJ1-1; no firm D call. This CDR3 comprises 14 residues. The V end was cut by 4 bases, the J end by 1 base, with 10 bases between. Germline V gives CDR1 ENHRY, CDR2 SYGVKD. CDR3 DNA sequence: TGTGCCATCAGTGGGGCACTACAGAACACTGAAGCTTTCTTT. Protein product: CAISGALQNTEAFF.

A few counts support this clone. The chain employs TRBV13 and TRBJ2-6; possibly TRBD2 for D (6 bases). The V gene lost 5 bases and the J gene lost 2 bases, with 13 bases spanning the gap. In germline, CDR1 is PRHDT, CDR2 FYEKMQ (reference sequence). The CDR3 runs 16 residues. This chain's CDR3 is CASSLSGVPGANVLTF. For the CDR3, the DNA is TGTGCCAGCAGCCTATCGGGAGTCCCTGGGGCCAACGTCCTGACTTTC.

V is TRBV29-1 and J is TRBJ2-7; 9 bases are a match to TRBD1. The germline CDR1 and CDR2 sequences are SQVTM and ANQGSEA. The CDR3 contains 13 residues. Losses at the gene ends were 7 bases for V and 3 bases for J; bases not matched to a gene: 7. DNA of the CDR3: TGCAGCGGAAGCCCGGGACAGGGCTACGAGCAGTACTTC. As protein: CSGSPGQGYEQYF.

The J gene is TRBJ2-2, the V gene TRBV29-1, with 9 bases lining up with TRBD2. The ends lost 0 bases at V and 7 bases at J; junction bases unmatched: 6. CDR3 length equals 15 residues. Germline V gene data show CDR1 as SQVTM and CDR2 as ANQGSEA. The CDR3 nucleotides are TGCAGCGTTGAAGACCTTAGCGGGGGCGGCGGGGAGCTGTTTTTT. It translates to CSVEDLSGGGGELFF.

The chain couples TRBV30 to TRBJ1-2, with 7 bases lining up with TRBD1. Germline V gene lookup returns CDR1 GTSNPN and CDR2 SVGIG (reference sequence). V lost 4 bases to trimming and J lost 3 bases; unmatched junction nucleotides: 5. This CDR3 spans 13 amino acids. The CDR3 spells CAWNRGVDYGYTF. CDR3 nucleotide sequence: TGTGCCTGGAACAGGGGTGTCGACTATGGCTACACCTTC.